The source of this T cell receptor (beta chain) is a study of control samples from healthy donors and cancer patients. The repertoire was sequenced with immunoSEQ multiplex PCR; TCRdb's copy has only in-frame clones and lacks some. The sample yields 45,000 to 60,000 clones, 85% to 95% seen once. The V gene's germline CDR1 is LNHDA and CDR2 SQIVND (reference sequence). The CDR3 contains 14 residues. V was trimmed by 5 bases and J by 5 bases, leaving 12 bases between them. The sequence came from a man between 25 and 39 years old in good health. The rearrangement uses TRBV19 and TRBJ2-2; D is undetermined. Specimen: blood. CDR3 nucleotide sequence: TGTGCCAGTAGTTGGGCCCTTCGAACCGGGGAGCTGTTTTTT. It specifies CASSWALRTGELFF.